This entry lists 19 T cell receptor beta chains sequenced from one sample in a study of neurological immune-mediated disorders. TCRdb re-derived calls from the 5' RACE reads in MiXCR, one entry per CDR3 protein. This repertoire shows about 84,000 distinct CDR3 sequences, 10% to 13% found once; its top ten account for 1.8%. Sequencing input: PBMCs. The receptors here all came from a man in his forties in good health.

This clonotype appeared many times. The chain joins TRBV27 to TRBJ2-7; D is unclear. V lost 7 bases, J lost 6 bases, and 19 bases lay in between. CDR3 length: 14 residues. Per the germline V gene, CDR1 is MNHEY and CDR2 is SMNVEV (reference sequence). The CDR3 nucleotides are TGTGCCAGCAAGGCGAGACACCTGACTGTCGAGCAGTACTTC. It encodes CASKARHLTVEQYF.

This clonotype was seen ten or more times. This sequence joins TRBV6-5 and TRBJ1-1; D is perhaps TRBD1 (6 bases). Germline V gene lookup returns CDR1 MNHEY and CDR2 SVGAGI. V lost 0 bases and J 9 bases, leaving 11 bases between the germline ends. This CDR3 is 13 amino acids long. The DNA for the CDR3 is TGTGCCAGCAGTTACTCGAACGGGGGCAAAGCTTTCTTT. Translating gives CASSYSNGGKAFF.

This clonotype was observed at least ten times. V is TRBV12-3 or TRBV12-4 and J is TRBJ2-5, with 10 bases fitting TRBD2. The CDR3 has 16 residues. V lost 5 bases to trimming and J lost 5 bases; unmatched junction nucleotides: 11. CDR3 amino acids: CASSPLPSGGQETQYF. The CDR3 region has the DNA TGTGCCAGCAGTCCACTTCCTAGCGGGGGACAGGAGACCCAGTACTTC.

In its sample, this clonotype was seen many times. The chain is built from TRBV5-1 and TRBJ2-7, with D unresolved. The CDR3 is 14 amino acids. V shed 2 bases and J shed 0 bases, with 9 bases lying between them. From germline, CDR1 is SGHRS and CDR2 YFSETQ. CDR3 in amino acids: CASSFSPGSYEQYF. DNA for the CDR3: TGCGCCAGCAGCTTCAGTCCCGGCTCCTACGAGCAGTACTTC.

This clonotype was detected ten times or more. The chain carries TRBV28 and TRBJ2-6, with D hard to call. The CDR3 length is 14 residues. Germline V lookup: CDR1 MDHEN, CDR2 SYDVKM. The V and J ends lost 2 bases and 3 bases respectively, with 5 bases between them. The CDR3 loop is CASSLNGGANVLTF. The CDR3 DNA follows: TGTGCCAGCAGTTTAAACGGTGGGGCCAACGTCCTGACTTTC.

Concerning this clonotype: Possible read error: a much larger clone is one base away. J is TRBJ1-5 and V is TRBV7-2; TRBD1 matches 9 bases. CDR1 and CDR2 from the germline V gene are SGHTA and FQGNSA. V lost 5 bases, J lost 12 bases, and 14 bases stayed unmatched. The CDR3 is 15 residues long. CDR3 sequence reads: CASSVDTGGGRRQHF. CDR3 DNA: TGTGCCAGCAGCGTCGATACAGGGGGCGGTCGGCGCCAGCATTTT.

This clonotype was recorded many times. This chain connects TRBV5-1 to TRBJ2-5, with D possibly being TRBD1 or TRBD2 (5 bases each). The CDR3 is made up of 15 amino acids. From germline, CDR1 is SGHRS and CDR2 YFSETQ. V shed 0 bases and J shed 4 bases, with 13 bases lying between them. The CDR3 spells CASSLATGRGETQYF. In DNA, the CDR3 is TGCGCCAGCAGCTTGGCGACGGGACGGGGAGAGACCCAGTACTTC. Filled out from reference TRBV5-1 and TRBJ2-5, the complete variable domain reads KAGVTQTPRYLIKTRGQQVTLSCSPISGHRSVSWYQQTPGQGLQFLFEYFSETQRNKGNFPGRFSGRQFSNSRSEMNVSTLELGDSALYLCASSLATGRGETQYFGPGTRLLVL.

This clonotype appeared many times. The J gene is TRBJ1-5, the V gene TRBV9, with D possibly being TRBD1 (5 bases). Germline CDR1 reads SGDLS; CDR2 reads YYNGEE. The CDR3 contains 12 residues. The V end was cut by 4 bases, the J end by 5 bases, with 7 bases between. The CDR3 nucleotides read TGTGCCAGCAGCCGGGGGGATCAGCCCCAGCATTTT. Its translation: CASSRGDQPQHF.

The sample holds many counts of this clonotype. This sequence joins TRBV29-1 and TRBJ1-2, with D perhaps TRBD1 (6 bases). CDR1 and CDR2 from the germline V gene are SQVTM and ANQGSEA. V lost 6 bases and J 4 bases, leaving 12 bases between the germline ends. This CDR3 comprises 12 residues. The CDR3 DNA sequence: TGCAGCGTAGGGGGATATTCCTATGGCTACACCTTC. Its translation: CSVGGYSYGYTF.

This clonotype was picked up many times. J is TRBJ2-7 and V is TRBV9; D is perhaps TRBD1 or TRBD2 (6 bases each). The CDR3 is 15 amino acids. V was cut by 4 bases and J by 6 bases, with 20 bases left in between. Germline values: CDR1 SGDLS, CDR2 YYNGEE. Written as DNA, the CDR3 is TGTGCCAGCAGCCTCGGACGAACCGGAGGGGGCGAGCAGTACTTC. Translating it yields CASSLGRTGGGEQYF.

In this sample, this clonotype turned up once. A single base separates this from a much larger clone, so it may be a read error. The rearrangement links TRBV5-1 to TRBJ2-3; 10 bases fit TRBD2. The V and J ends lost 0 bases and 5 bases, in that order; junction bases with no gene match: 3. Looked up from germline, CDR1 is SGHRS and CDR2 is YFSETQ. The CDR3 has 15 amino acids. Here the CDR3 DNA reads TGCGCCAGCAGCTTGGCGGCTAGCGGGAGAGATACGCAGTATTTT. Translated: CASSLAASGRDTQYF.

This clonotype was counted many times. The V and J genes are TRBV7-3 and TRBJ2-2; 7 positions agree with TRBD1. Per the germline V gene, CDR1 is SGHTA and CDR2 is FQGTGA. The CDR3 contains 13 residues. Trimming removed 3 bases from V and 7 bases from J; junction bases left unmatched: 2. The CDR3 here is CASSFTGDGELFF. In nucleotides, the CDR3 is TGTGCCAGCAGCTTTACAGGGGACGGGGAGCTGTTTTTT.

This clonotype was observed a few times. The chain is built from TRBV28 and TRBJ2-7; 14 nucleotides agree with TRBD2. The V gene's germline CDR1 is MDHEN and CDR2 SYDVKM. The V gene end was trimmed by 7 bases and the J gene end by 2 bases; junction bases not matched to a gene: 10. The CDR3 contains 17 residues. The CDR3 reads CASILGTSGSGAYEQYF. The DNA of the CDR3 is TGTGCCAGCATCCTCGGGACTAGCGGGAGTGGGGCCTACGAGCAGTACTTC. Together with reference TRBV28 and TRBJ2-7, the CDR3 gives the full variable domain: DVKVTQSSRYLVKRTGEKVFLECVQDMDHENMFWYRQDPGLGLRLIYFSYDVKMKEKGDIPEGYSVSREKKERFSLILESASTNQTSMYLCASILGTSGSGAYEQYFGPGTRLTVT.

In its sample, this clonotype was seen many times. The chain is built from TRBV5-5 and TRBJ1-1; maybe TRBD1 (6 bases). The germline V gene has CDR1 SGHKS and CDR2 YYEKEE (reference sequence). V gave up 0 bases and J gave up 1 base, with 19 bases separating them. The CDR3 is 18 residues long. The CDR3 nucleotides read TGTGCCAGCAGCTTGGTAGTCGGGGGCTGGGTGGGGAACACTGAAGCTTTCTTT. This gives the protein CASSLVVGGWVGNTEAFF. Looking up the rest from reference TRBV5-5 and TRBJ1-1 gives the full variable domain: DAGVTQSPTHLIKTRGQQVTLRCSPISGHKSVSWYQQVLGQGPQFIFQYYEKEERGRGNFPDRFSARQFPNYSSELNVNALLLGDSALYLCASSLVVGGWVGNTEAFFGQGTRLTVV.

This clonotype was counted many times. The chain has TRBV20-1 and TRBJ2-2; D unresolved. The V and J ends lost 2 bases and 2 bases respectively, with 9 bases between them. There are 14 residues in the CDR3. Germline loops: CDR1 DFQATT, CDR2 SNEGSKA (reference sequence). The CDR3 here is CSARTETNTGELFF. DNA for the CDR3: TGCAGTGCTAGAACGGAAACTAACACCGGGGAGCTGTTTTTT.

Of note for this clonotype: This may arise from a read error, as a much more abundant clone is one base away. The rearrangement joins TRBV5-1 to TRBJ2-1; no clear D. Germline-derived CDR1 and CDR2 are SGHRS and YFSETQ. The CDR3 totals 14 residues. For the CDR3, the DNA is TGCGCCAGCAGACGGATTAGCTCCCACAATGAGCAGTTCTTC. This sequence encodes CASRRISSHNEQFF.

This clonotype turned up a few times. The V and J genes are TRBV27 and TRBJ2-7, with D hard to call. V dropped 2 bases and J dropped 2 bases, with 16 bases sitting between them. CDR1 is MNHEY and CDR2 is SMNVEV in the germline V gene (reference sequence). CDR3 length: 16 residues. Here the CDR3 DNA reads TGTGCCAGCAGTTTAAGCCCCCGGGCAGGCGCCTACGAGCAGTACTTC. Translated: CASSLSPRAGAYEQYF.

This clonotype was counted ten times or more. The chain joins TRBV12-3 or TRBV12-4 to TRBJ2-3, with D perhaps TRBD2 (5 bases). The CDR3 has 15 amino acids. V was clipped by 6 bases and J by 1 base, with 14 bases between them. This CDR3 is CASSRRSGGTDTQYF. The CDR3 region has the DNA TGTGCCAGCAGCCGGCGGAGCGGCGGCACAGATACGCAGTATTTT.

In its sample, this clonotype was seen many times. This chain joins TRBV28 and TRBJ2-7; tentative D call: TRBD1 (5 bases). The germline V and J ends were trimmed by 6 bases and 2 bases, with 14 bases remaining between them. CDR3 length: 14 amino acids. The germline V gene has CDR1 MDHEN and CDR2 SYDVKM. CDR3 sequence: CASSRSGPTYEQYF. CDR3 coding DNA: TGTGCCAGCAGCCGTTCAGGGCCCACCTACGAGCAGTACTTC.